This T cell receptor (beta chain) is from a study of blood T cell repertoires in COVID-19. In the study overall: Some COVID-19 samples were acute and others convalescent; all came from the United States, Italy and Spain.

Germline lookup yields CDR1 LGHDT and CDR2 YNNKEL (reference sequence). The CDR3 covers 14 residues. V shed 4 bases and J shed 4 bases, with 11 bases lying between them. This clone came up a few times. Original data processing: Reference gene primer amplification yielded estimated nucleated cell counts. Repertoires were generated with immunoSEQ multiplex PCR, while TCRdb's copy carries only in-frame clones and drops some. Clone size and the V and J calls come from that table; the DNA yielded D and trimming. The table includes approximately 280,000 clones, 85% detected once. The sample consisted of peripheral blood. This rearrangement joins TRBV3-1 (or the pseudogene TRBV3-2) to TRBJ1-5, with a weak D call TRBD1 (6 bases). This sequence originates from a man aged 50 to 60 with active or convalescent COVID-19. CDR3 residues: CASSLRQVNQPQHF. Written as DNA, the CDR3 is TGTGCCAGCAGCCTACGACAGGTGAATCAGCCCCAGCATTTT.